The present entry profiles one T cell receptor (beta chain) with its context. The data derive from a study of Ad26.COV2.S vaccination and SARS-CoV-2 variants. As to treatment: 15 to 20 received Ad26.COV2.S at low or high dose, single or two shots; about 5 received placebo; per-sample allocation not given. Repertoires come from day 63 after the first vaccine or placebo injection. Clones were sequenced by immunoSEQ multiplex PCR, and TCRdb holds only the in-frame ones, with some missing. Here the sample spans roughly 350,000 clones, roughly 91% being singletons. Germline V lookup: CDR1 SEHNR, CDR2 FQNEAQ (reference sequence). V lost 1 base and J 3 bases, leaving 12 bases between the germline ends. The CDR3 covers 15 residues.

The receptor's source is a person aged 18 to 65 who received the Ad26.COV2.S COVID-19 vaccine or a placebo. The genes are TRBV7-9 and TRBJ1-1; D gene uncertain. The specimen comprised peripheral blood, sampled in a trial of Ad26.COV2.S vaccine versus placebo. CDR3 loop: CASSLVPAKHTEAFF. The CDR3, as DNA: TGTGCCAGCAGCTTAGTCCCGGCTAAGCACACTGAAGCTTTCTTT. The complete variable domain, with remaining parts taken from reference TRBV7-9 and TRBJ1-1, reads DTGVSQNPRHKITKRGQNVTFRCDPISEHNRLYWYRQTLGQGPEFLTYFQNEAQLEKSRLLSDRFSAERPKGSFSTLEIQRTEQGDSAMYLCASSLVPAKHTEAFFGQGTRLTVV.